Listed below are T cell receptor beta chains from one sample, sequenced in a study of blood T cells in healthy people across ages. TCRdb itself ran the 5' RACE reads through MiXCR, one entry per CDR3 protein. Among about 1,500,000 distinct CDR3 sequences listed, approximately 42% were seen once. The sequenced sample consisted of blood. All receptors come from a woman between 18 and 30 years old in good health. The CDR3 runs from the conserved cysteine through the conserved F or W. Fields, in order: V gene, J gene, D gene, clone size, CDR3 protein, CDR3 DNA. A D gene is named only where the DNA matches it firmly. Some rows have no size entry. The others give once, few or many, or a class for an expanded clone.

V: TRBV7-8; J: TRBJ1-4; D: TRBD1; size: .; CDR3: CASSLPRWDRANEKLFF; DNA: TGTGCCAGCAGCTTACCGAGGTGGGACAGGGCTAATGAAAAACTGTTTTTT
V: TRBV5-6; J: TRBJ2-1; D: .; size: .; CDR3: CASSLYAGAEQFF; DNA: TGTGCCAGCAGCTTGTATGCGGGGGCTGAGCAGTTCTTC
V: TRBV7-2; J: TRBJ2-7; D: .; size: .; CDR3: CASSSRDAVYDEQYF; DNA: TGTGCCAGCAGCTCCAGGGACGCGGTTTACGACGAGCAGTACTTC
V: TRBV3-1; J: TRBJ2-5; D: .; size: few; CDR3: CASSRARLQETQYF; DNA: TGTGCCAGCAGCCGTGCGCGGCTACAAGAGACCCAGTACTTC
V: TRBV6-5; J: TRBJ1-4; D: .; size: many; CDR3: CASSGSGGTNEKLFF; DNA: TGTGCCAGCAGTGGCTCTGGGGGGACTAATGAAAAACTGTTTTTT
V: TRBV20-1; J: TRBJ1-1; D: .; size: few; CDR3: CSASPLQGGNTEAFF; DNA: TGCAGTGCTAGCCCCCTACAGGGCGGAAACACTGAAGCTTTCTTT
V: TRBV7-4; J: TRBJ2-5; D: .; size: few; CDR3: CASSLGLGVHETQYF; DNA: TGTGCCAGCAGCTTAGGGCTCGGGGTTCATGAGACCCAGTACTTC
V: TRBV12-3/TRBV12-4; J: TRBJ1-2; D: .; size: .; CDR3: CASSPDSAPRGYTF; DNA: TGTGCCAGCAGCCCGGACAGCGCCCCTCGAGGCTACACCTTC
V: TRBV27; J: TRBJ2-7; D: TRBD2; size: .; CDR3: CASSLGLAGDYYEQYF; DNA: TGTGCCAGCAGTTTAGGACTAGCGGGGGATTACTACGAGCAGTACTTC
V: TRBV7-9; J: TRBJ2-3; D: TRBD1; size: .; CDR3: CASSTGGTGATDTQYF; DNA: TGTGCCAGCAGCACCGGTGGGACAGGGGCGACAGATACGCAGTATTTT
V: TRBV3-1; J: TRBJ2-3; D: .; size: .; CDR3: CATKRTISTDTQYF; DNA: TGTGCCACCAAGAGAACAATTAGCACAGATACGCAGTATTTT
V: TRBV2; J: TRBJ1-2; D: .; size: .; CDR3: CASNGQVASNGYTF; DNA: TGTGCCAGCAATGGCCAGGTGGCCTCGAATGGCTACACCTTC
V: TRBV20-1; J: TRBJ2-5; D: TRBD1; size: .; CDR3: CSAGDRTGGIKETQYF; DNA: TGCAGTGCAGGCGATCGGACAGGGGGAATTAAAGAGACCCAGTACTTC
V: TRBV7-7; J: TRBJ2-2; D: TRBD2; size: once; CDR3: CASSLIVPSGRTGELFF; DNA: TGTGCCAGCAGCTTGATTGTTCCCAGCGGGAGGACCGGGGAGCTGTTTTTT
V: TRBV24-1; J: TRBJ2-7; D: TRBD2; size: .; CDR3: CATSDSSGSPYNEQYF; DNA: TGTGCCACCAGTGATTCTAGCGGGAGCCCCTACAATGAGCAGTACTTC
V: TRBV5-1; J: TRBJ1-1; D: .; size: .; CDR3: CASSGGPSSTEAFF; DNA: TGCGCCAGCAGCGGGGGGCCTTCCAGCACTGAAGCTTTCTTT
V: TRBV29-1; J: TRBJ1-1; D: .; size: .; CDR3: CSIVGSTNYAEAFF; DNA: TGCAGCATCGTGGGGTCCACCAATTACGCTGAAGCTTTCTTT
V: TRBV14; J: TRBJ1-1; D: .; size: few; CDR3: CASSHKLGAGPTEAFF; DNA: TGTGCCAGCAGCCACAAACTAGGGGCAGGGCCCACTGAAGCTTTCTTT
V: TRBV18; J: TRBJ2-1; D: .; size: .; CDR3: CASLPPRRGDEQFF; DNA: TGTGCCAGCTTACCACCAAGGAGGGGCGATGAGCAGTTCTTC
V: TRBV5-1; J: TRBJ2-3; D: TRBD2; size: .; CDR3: CASTTTPGLAAPSGDTQYF; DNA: TGCGCCAGCACGACTACTCCGGGACTAGCGGCACCATCGGGAGATACGCAGTATTTT
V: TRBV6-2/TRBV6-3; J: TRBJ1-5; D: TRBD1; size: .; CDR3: CATWTGVVSSNQPQHF; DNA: TGTGCCACCTGGACAGGGGTTGTATCTAGCAATCAGCCCCAGCATTTT
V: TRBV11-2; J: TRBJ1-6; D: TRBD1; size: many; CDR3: CASSPTGGTSPLHF; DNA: TGTGCCAGCAGCCCGACAGGGGGCACTTCACCCCTCCACTTT
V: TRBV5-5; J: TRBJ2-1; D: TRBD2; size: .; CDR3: CASSGPGLLPNEQFF; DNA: TGTGCCAGCAGCGGCCCGGGACTACTTCCCAATGAGCAGTTCTTC
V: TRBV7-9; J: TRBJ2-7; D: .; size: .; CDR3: CASSFRDTSSYEQYF; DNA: TGTGCCAGCAGCTTCCGGGACACCTCCTCCTACGAGCAGTACTTC
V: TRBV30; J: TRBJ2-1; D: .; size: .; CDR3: CAWSATTSGQFF; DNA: TGTGCCTGGAGTGCGACGACATCAGGGCAGTTCTTC
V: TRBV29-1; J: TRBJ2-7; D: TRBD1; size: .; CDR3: CSVTGNRGYEQYF; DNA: TGCAGCGTCACCGGGAACAGGGGCTACGAGCAGTACTTC
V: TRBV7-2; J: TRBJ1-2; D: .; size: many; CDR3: CASSLRESSPGYTF; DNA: TGTGCCAGCAGCCTCCGAGAATCCAGTCCGGGCTACACCTTC
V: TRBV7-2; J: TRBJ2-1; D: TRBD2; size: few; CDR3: CASSPETSGAKFF; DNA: TGTGCCAGCAGCCCCGAGACTAGCGGGGCGAAGTTCTTC
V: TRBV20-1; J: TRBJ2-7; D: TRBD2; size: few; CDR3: CSARSYTGGISYEQYF; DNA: TGCAGTGCTAGATCCTATACGGGGGGGATCTCCTACGAGCAGTACTTC
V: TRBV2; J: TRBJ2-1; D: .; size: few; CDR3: CASTVQSRTSQFF; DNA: TGTGCCAGCACCGTGCAGTCAAGGACCTCGCAGTTCTTC
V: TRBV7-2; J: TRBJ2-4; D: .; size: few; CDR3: CASSRPGRGRGGLAKNIQYF; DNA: TGTGCCAGCAGCCGCCCGGGAAGAGGGAGAGGGGGTCTAGCCAAAAACATTCAGTACTTC
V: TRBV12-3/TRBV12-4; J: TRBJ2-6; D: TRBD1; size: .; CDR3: CASSLANRGSGANVLTF; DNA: TGTGCCAGCAGTTTAGCTAACAGGGGGTCCGGGGCCAACGTCCTGACTTTC
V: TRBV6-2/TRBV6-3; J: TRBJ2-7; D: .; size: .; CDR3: CASRGRRSSYEQYF; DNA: TGTGCCAGCAGGGGACGACGTAGCTCCTACGAGCAGTACTTC
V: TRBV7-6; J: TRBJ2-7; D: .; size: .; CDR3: CAGSPNPDQRYEQYF; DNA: TGTGCCGGCAGCCCTAATCCCGACCAGCGGTACGAGCAGTACTTC
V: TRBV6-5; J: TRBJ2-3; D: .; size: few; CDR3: CASSPSYPRTDTQYF; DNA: TGTGCCAGCAGCCCTTCCTATCCTCGGACAGATACGCAGTATTTT
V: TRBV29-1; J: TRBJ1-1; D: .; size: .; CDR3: CSVRTPLNTEAFF; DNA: TGCAGCGTACGGACACCACTGAACACTGAAGCTTTCTTT
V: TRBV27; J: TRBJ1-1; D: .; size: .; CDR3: CASSPDGRGITEAFF; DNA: TGTGCCAGCAGTCCGGACGGGAGAGGGATCACTGAAGCTTTCTTT
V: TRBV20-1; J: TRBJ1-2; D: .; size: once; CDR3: CSAIPGPTDGYTF; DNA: TGCAGTGCCATCCCCGGGCCCACGGATGGCTACACCTTC
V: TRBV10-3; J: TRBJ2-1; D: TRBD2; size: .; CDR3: CAISEIKSQATSGGGYNEQFF; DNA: TGTGCCATCAGTGAAATTAAGTCTCAAGCGACTAGCGGGGGGGGGTACAATGAGCAGTTCTTC
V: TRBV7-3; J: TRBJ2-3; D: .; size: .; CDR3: CASSSIGVGDTQYF; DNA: TGTGCCAGCAGCTCCATCGGGGTGGGAGATACGCAGTATTTT
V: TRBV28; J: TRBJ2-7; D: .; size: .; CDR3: CASSVSAGSIEQYF; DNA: TGTGCCAGCAGTGTCTCTGCGGGGTCAATAGAACAGTACTTC
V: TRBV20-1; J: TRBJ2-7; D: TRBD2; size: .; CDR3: CSARGNLAGVAEQYF; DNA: TGCAGTGCTAGAGGGAACCTAGCGGGAGTTGCCGAGCAGTACTTC
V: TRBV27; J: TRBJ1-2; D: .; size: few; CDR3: CASSLLRPGSKRDYGYTF; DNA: TGTGCCAGCAGTTTATTACGTCCAGGATCGAAAAGGGACTATGGCTACACCTTC
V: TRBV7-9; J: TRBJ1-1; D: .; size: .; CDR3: CASSSGGGSTEAFF; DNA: TGTGCCAGCAGCTCCGGGGGGGGTAGCACTGAAGCTTTCTTT
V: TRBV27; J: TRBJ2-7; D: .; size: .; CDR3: CASSLYPESYNEQYF; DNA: TGTGCCAGCAGTTTATACCCGGAATCCTACAATGAGCAGTACTTC
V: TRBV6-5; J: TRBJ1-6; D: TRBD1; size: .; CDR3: CASTYGTGESSPLHF; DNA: TGTGCCAGCACCTACGGGACAGGGGAAAGCTCACCCCTCCACTTT
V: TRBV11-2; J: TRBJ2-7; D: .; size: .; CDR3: CASSPRAFPSEQYF; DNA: TGTGCCAGCAGCCCCCGGGCATTTCCCTCCGAGCAGTACTTC